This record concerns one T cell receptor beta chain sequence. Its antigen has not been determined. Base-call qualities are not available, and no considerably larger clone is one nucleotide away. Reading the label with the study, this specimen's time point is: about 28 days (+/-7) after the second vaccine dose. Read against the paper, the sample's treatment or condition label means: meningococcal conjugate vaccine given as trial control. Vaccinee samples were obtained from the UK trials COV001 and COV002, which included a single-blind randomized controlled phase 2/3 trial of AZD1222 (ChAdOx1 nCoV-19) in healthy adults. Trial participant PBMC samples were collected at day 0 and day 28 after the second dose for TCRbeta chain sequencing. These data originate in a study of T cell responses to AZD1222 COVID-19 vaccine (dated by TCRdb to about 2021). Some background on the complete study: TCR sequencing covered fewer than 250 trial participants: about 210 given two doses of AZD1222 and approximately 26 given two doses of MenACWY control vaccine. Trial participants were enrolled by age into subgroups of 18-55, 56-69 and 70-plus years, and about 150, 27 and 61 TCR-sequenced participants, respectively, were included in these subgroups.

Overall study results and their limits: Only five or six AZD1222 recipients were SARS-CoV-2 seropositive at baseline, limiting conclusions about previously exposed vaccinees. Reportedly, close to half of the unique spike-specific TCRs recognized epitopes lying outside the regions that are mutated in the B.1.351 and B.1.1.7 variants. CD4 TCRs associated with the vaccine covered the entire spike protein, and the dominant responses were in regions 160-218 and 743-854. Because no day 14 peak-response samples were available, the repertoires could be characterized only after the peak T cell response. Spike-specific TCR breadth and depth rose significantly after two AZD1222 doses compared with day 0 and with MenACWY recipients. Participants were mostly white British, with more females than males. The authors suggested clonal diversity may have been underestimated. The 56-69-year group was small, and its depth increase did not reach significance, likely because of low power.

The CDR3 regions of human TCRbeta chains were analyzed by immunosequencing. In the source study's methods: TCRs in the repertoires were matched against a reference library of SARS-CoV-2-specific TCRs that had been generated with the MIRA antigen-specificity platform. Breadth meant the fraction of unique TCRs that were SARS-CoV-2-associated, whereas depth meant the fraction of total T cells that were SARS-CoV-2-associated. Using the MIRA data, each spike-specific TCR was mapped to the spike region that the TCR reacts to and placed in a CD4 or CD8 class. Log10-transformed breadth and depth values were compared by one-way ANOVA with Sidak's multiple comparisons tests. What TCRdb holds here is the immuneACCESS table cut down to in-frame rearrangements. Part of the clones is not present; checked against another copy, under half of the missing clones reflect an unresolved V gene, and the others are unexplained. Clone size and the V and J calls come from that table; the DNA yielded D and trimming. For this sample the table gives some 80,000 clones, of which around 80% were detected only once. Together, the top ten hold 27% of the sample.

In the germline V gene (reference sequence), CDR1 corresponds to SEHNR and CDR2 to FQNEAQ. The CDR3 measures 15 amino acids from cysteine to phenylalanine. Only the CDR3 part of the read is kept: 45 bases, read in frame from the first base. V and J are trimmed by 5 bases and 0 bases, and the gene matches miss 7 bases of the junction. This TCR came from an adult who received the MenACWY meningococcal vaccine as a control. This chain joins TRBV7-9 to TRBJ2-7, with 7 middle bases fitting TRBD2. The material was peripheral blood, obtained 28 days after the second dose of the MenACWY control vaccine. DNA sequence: TGTGCCAGCAGCGTAAGCAGGGAGGGCTCCTACGAGCAGTACTTC. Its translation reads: CASSVSREGSYEQYF.